What follows is one T cell receptor (beta chain) and its context. This specimen belongs to a study of blood T cell repertoires in COVID-19. While infection was still active, Seattle patients were enrolled and then followed longitudinally. The CDR3 totals 14 residues. Trimming stripped 4 bases from V and 8 bases from J, with 15 bases between. Looked up from germline, CDR1 is SGHRS and CDR2 is YFSETQ. Authors' analysis steps: Amplification of reference gene primers was used by the study to estimate nucleated cell counts. Profiled with immunoSEQ multiplex PCR; TCRdb holds only in-frame clones, not every one. V and J calls and clone size are given by that table; D and trimming were obtained from the DNA. The sample includes 140,000 or so clones, around 83% of them seen just once.

Sample: peripheral blood. The J gene is TRBJ1-4, the V gene TRBV5-1, with a possible D match to TRBD1 (6 bases). The clonotype comes from a man younger than 40 with COVID-19, enrolled during active disease. DNA for the CDR3: TGCGCCAGCAGCCGGCAGGGGTCCGGGGAAAAACTGTTTTTT. This codes for CASSRQGSGEKLFF.